Reported below is one T cell receptor (beta chain). The antigen is unknown. This sample was included in a study of OX40 agonist ivuxolimab in advanced cancers. Study-level background: Dose-escalation patients suffered from hepatocellular carcinoma, melanoma, renal cell or head and neck cancer. Study-level results: At 0.1 to 3.0 mg/kg and by week 6, CD4+ and CD8+ T cells in the blood had expanded clonally. The average count of expanded clones was higher among CD8+ T cells than among CD4+. Among the lowest peripheral clonal expansion occurred in 0.1-3.0 mg/kg partial responders.

The germline gives CDR1 SGHDT, CDR2 YYEEEE. This CDR3 is 15 amino acids long. Trimming cost V 3 bases and J 2 bases, with 11 bases left between them. The table came from immunoSEQ multiplex PCR; TCRdb's copy has only in-frame clones and leaves some out. The sample yields tens of thousands of clones, 84% seen once. V usage is TRBV5-6 and J usage is TRBJ2-2; D gene uncertain. Material: CD4+ or CD8+ T cells sorted from blood, obtained in a trial of the OX40 agonist ivuxolimab. The source is an adult with an advanced solid tumor such as melanoma, head and neck, liver or kidney cancer. In DNA form, the CDR3 reads TGTGCCAGCAGCTCCCGGGCTGCTAACACCGGGGAGCTGTTTTTT. This sequence encodes CASSSRAANTGELFF.